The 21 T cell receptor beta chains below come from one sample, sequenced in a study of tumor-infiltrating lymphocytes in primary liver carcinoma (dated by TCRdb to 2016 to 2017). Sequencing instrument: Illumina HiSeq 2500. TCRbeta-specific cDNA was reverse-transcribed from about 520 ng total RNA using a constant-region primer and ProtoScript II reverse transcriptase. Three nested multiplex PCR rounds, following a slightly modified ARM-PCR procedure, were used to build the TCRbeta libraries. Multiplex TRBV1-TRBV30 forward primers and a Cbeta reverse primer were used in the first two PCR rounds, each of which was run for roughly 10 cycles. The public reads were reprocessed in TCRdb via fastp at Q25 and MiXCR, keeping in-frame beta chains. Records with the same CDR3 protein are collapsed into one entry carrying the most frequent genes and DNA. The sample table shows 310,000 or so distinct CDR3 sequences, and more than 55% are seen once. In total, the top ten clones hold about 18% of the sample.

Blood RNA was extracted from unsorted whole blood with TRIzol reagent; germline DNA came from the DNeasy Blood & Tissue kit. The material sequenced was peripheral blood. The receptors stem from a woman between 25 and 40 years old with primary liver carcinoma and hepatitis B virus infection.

The DNA of the CDR3 is TGTGCCAGCAGACTTCTAGCGGGAGGGGTCACCGGGGAGCTGTTTTTT. Its protein product is CASRLLAGGVTGELFF. The chain employs TRBV7-9 and TRBJ2-2, with 12 bases matching TRBD2. Germline assignment: CDR1 SEHNR and CDR2 FQNEAQ (reference sequence). The CDR3 sequence is 16 residues long. J was trimmed by 4 bases and V by 6 bases; bases with no gene match: 6. The entire variable domain, with the rest obtained from reference TRBV7-9 and TRBJ2-2, is as follows: DTGVSQNPRHKITKRGQNVTFRCDPISEHNRLYWYRQTLGQGPEFLTYFQNEAQLEKSRLLSDRFSAERPKGSFSTLEIQRTEQGDSAMYLCASRLLAGGVTGELFFGEGSRLTVL.

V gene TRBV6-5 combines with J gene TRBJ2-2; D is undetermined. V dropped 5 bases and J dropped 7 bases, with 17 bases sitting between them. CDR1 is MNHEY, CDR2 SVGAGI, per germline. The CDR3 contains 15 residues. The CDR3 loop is CASSGSRTVGGELFF. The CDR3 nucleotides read TGTGCCAGCAGTGGCTCGCGGACCGTGGGCGGGGAGCTGTTTTTT.

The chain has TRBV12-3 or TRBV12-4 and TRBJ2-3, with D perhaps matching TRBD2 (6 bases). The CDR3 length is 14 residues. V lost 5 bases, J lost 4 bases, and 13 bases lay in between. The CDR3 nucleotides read TGTGCCAGCAGTACGGCGGGGTCTGCAGATACGCAGTATTTT. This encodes CASSTAGSADTQYF.

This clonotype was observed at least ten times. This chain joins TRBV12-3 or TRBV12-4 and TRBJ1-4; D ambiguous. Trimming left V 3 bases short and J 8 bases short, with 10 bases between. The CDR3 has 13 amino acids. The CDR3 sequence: CASSFQSREKLFF. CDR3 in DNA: TGTGCCAGCAGTTTTCAATCGAGAGAAAAACTGTTTTTT.

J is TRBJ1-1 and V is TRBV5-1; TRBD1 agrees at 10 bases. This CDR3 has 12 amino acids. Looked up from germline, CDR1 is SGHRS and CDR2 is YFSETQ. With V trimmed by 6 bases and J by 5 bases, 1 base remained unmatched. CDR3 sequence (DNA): TGCGCCAGCATGGGACAGGGGACTGAAGCTTTCTTT. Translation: CASMGQGTEAFF.

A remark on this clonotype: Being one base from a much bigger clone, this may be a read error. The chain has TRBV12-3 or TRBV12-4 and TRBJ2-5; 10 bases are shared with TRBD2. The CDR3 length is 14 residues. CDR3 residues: CAISSSGREETQYF. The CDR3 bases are TGTGCCATCAGTTCTAGCGGGAGAGAAGAGACCCAGTACTTC.

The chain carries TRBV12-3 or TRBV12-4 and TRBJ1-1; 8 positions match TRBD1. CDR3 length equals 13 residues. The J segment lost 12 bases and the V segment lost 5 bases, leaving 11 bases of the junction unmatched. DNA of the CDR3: TGTGCCAGCAGTGAGAGACAGGGGCTAAAAACTTTCTTT. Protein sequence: CASSERQGLKTFF.

CDR3 nucleotides: TGTGCCAGCAACCCCTCGAATACGGGCGAGTGGTACTTC. Its protein is CASNPSNTGEWYF. The gene calls are TRBV11-2 and TRBJ2-7; D is unclear. Germline-derived CDR1 and CDR2 are SGHAT and FQNNGV. The CDR3 has 13 amino acids. The germline V and J ends were trimmed by 7 bases and 12 bases, with 22 bases remaining between them.

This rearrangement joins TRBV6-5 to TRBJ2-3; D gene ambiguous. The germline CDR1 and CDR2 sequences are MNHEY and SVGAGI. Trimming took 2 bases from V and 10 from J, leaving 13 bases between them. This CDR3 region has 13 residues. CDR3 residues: CASSYGSSSPQYF. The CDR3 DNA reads TGTGCCAGCAGTTACGGCAGTAGTTCCCCGCAGTATTTT.

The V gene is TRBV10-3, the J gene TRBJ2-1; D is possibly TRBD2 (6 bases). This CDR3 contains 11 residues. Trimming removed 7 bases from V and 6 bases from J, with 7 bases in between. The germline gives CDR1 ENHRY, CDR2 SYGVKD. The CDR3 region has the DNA TGTGCCATCAAGGGAGGCAATGAGCAGTTCTTC. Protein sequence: CAIKGGNEQFF.

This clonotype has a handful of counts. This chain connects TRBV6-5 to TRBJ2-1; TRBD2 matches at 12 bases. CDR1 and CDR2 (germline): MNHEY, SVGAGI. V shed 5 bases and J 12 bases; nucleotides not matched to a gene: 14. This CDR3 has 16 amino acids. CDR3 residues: CASSQLTSGSKGVQFF. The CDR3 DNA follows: TGTGCCAGCAGTCAACTGACTAGCGGGAGTAAGGGAGTGCAGTTCTTC.

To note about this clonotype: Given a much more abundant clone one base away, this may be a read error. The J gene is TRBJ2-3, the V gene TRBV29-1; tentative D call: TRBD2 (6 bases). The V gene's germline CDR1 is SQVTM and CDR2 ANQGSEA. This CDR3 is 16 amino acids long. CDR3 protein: CSAPFGLASSTDMQYF. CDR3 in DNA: TGCAGCGCCCCCTTTGGGCTAGCGTCTAGCACAGATATGCAGTATTTT.

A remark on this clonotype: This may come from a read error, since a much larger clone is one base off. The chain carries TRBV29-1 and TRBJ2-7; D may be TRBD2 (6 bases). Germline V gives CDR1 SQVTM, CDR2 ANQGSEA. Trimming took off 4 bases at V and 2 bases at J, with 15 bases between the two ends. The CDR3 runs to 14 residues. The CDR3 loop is CSVAQAGLTYEQYF. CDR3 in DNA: TGCAGCGTTGCTCAAGCGGGTCTTACCTACGAGCAGTACTTC.

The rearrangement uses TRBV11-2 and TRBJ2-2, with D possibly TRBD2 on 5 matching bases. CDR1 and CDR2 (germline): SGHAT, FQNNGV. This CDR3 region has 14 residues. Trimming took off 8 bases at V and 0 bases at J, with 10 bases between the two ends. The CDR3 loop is CASAGQSNTGELFF. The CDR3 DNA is TGTGCCAGCGCGGGTCAGTCGAACACCGGGGAGCTGTTTTTT. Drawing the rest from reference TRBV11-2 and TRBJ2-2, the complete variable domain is EAGVAQSPRYKIIEKRQSVAFWCNPISGHATLYWYQQILGQGPKLLIQFQNNGVVDDSQLPKDRFSAERLKGVDSTLKIQPAKLEDSAVYLCASAGQSNTGELFFGEGSRLTVL.

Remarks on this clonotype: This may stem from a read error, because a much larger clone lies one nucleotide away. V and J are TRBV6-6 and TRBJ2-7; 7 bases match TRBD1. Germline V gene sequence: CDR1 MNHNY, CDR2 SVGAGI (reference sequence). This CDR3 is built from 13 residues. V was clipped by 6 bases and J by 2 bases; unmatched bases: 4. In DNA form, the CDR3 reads TGTGCCAGCAGGACGGGACAGACCTACGAGCAGTACGTC. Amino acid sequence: CASRTGQTYEQYV.

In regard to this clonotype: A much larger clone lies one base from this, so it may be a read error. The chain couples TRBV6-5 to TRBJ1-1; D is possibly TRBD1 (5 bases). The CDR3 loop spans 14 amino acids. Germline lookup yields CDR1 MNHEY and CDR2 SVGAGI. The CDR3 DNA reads TGTGTCAGCAGTCCAGGGTTCGGGGACACTGAAGCTTTCTTT. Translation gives CVSSPGFGDTEAFF.

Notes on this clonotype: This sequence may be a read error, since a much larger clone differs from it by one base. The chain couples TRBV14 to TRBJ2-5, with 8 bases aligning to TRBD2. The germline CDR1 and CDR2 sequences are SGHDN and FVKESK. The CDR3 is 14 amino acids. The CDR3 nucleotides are TGTGTCAGCAGCCGCCGGGGGGGGACACAGACCCAGTACTTC. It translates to CVSSRRGGTQTQYF.

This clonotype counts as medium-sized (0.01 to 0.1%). DNA for the CDR3: TGTGCCAGCAGCTTACGGACTAGTTACTACAATGAGCAGTTCTTC. Encoded protein: CASSLRTSYYNEQFF. This chain joins TRBV11-1 and TRBJ2-1; 7 bases map to TRBD2. V was pared by 2 bases and J by 3 bases, with 4 bases of the junction left unmatched. Germline assignment: CDR1 SGHAT and CDR2 FQDESV (reference sequence). The CDR3 contains 15 residues.

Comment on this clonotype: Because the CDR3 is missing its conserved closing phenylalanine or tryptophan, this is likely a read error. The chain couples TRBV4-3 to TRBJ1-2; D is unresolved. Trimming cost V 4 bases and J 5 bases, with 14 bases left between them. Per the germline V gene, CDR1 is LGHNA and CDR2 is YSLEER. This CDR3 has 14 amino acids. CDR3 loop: CASSLRSSGYGYTS. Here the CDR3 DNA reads TGCGCCAGCAGCCTTAGATCCTCTGGGTATGGCTACACCTCC.

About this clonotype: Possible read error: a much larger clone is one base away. CDR3 region: CASSLPGMWSEAFF. DNA for the CDR3: TGTGCCAGCAGCCTGCCTGGTATGTGGTCTGAAGCTTTCTTT. The chain links TRBV11-2 to TRBJ1-1; no reliable D call. CDR1 and CDR2 from the germline V gene are SGHAT and FQNNGV. Trimming took 5 bases from V and 6 from J, leaving 16 bases between them. The CDR3 is 14 residues long.

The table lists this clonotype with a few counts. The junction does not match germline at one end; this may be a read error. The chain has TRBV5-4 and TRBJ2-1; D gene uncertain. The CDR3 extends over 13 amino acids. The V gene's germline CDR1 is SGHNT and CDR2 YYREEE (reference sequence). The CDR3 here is CASSLDLYSEQFF. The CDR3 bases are TGTGCCAGCAGCTTGGACCTCTACAGTGAGCAGTTCTTC.